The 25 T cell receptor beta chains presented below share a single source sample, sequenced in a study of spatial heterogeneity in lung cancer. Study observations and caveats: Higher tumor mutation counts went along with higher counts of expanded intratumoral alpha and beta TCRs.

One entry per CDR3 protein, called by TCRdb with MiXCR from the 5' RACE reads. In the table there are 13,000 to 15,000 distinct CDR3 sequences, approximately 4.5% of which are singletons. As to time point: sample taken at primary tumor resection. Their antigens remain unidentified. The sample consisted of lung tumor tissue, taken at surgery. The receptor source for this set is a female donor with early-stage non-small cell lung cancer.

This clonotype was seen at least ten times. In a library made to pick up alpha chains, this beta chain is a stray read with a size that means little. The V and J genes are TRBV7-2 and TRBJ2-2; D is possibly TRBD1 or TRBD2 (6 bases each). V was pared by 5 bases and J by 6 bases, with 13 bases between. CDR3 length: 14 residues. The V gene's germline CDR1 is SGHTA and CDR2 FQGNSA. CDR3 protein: CASSPTGAAGELFF. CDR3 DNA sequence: TGTGCCAGCAGCCCCACGGGGGCGGCCGGGGAGCTGTTTTTT.

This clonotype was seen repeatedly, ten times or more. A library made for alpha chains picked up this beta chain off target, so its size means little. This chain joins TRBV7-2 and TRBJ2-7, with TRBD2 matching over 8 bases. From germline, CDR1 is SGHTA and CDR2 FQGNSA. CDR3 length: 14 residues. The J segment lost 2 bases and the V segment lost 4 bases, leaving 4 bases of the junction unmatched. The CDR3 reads CASSSREGPYEQYF. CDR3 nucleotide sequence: TGTGCCAGCAGCTCCCGGGAGGGCCCCTACGAGCAGTACTTC.

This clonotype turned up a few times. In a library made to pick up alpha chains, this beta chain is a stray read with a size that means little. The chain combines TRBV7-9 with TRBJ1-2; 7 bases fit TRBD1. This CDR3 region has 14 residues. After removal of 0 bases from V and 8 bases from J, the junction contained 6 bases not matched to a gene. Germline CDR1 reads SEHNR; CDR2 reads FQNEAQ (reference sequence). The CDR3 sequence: CASSLAGQIGGYTF. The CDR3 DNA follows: TGTGCCAGCAGCTTAGCGGGACAGATTGGCGGCTACACCTTC.

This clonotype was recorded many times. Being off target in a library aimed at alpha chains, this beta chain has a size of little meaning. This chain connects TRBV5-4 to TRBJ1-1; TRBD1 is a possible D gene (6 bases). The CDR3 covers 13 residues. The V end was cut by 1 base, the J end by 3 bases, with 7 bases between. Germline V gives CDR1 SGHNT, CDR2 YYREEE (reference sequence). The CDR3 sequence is CASSLRQDTEAFF. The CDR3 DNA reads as TGTGCCAGCAGCTTGAGACAGGACACTGAAGCTTTCTTT.

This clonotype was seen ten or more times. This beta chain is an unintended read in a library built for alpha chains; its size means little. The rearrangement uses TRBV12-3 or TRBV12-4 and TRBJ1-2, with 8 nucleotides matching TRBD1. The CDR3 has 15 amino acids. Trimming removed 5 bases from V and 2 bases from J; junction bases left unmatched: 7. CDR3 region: CASSQSRGRNYGYTF. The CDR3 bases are TGTGCCAGCAGTCAAAGCAGGGGGCGCAACTATGGCTACACCTTC.

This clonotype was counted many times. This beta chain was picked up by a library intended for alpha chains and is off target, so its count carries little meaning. CDR3 nucleotide sequence: TGTGCCAGCACCTCCGGGGGCGGCTACGAGCAGTACTTC. Translated: CASTSGGGYEQYF. This chain connects TRBV7-2 to TRBJ2-7; D might be TRBD1 or TRBD2, each matching 6 bases. This CDR3 region has 13 residues. Germline assignment: CDR1 SGHTA and CDR2 FQGNSA. Trimming took off 7 bases at V and 3 bases at J, with 13 bases between the two ends. The whole variable domain, remainder taken from reference TRBV7-2 and TRBJ2-7, is GAGVSQSPSNKVTEKGKDVELRCDPISGHTALYWYRQSLGQGLEFLIYFQGNSAPDKSGLPSDRFSAERTGGSVSTLTIQRTQQEDSAVYLCASTSGGGYEQYFGPGTRLTVT.

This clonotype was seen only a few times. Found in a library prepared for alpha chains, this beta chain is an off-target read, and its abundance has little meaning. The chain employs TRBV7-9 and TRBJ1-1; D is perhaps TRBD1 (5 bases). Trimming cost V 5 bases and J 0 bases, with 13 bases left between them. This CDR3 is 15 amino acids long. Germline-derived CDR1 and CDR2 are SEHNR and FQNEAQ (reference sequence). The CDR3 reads CASSPRVWMNTEAFF. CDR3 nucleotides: TGTGCCAGCAGCCCCAGGGTCTGGATGAACACTGAAGCTTTCTTT.

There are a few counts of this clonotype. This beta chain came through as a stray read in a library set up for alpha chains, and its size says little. CDR3 amino acids: CASSRYYEQYF. In DNA, the CDR3 is TGTGCCAGCAGTCGCTACTACGAGCAGTACTTC. V and J are TRBV6-2 or TRBV6-3 and TRBJ2-7; D not resolved. Germline CDR1 MNHEY, CDR2 SVGEGT. CDR3 length: 11 residues. Trimming stripped 5 bases from V and 3 bases from J, with 5 bases between.

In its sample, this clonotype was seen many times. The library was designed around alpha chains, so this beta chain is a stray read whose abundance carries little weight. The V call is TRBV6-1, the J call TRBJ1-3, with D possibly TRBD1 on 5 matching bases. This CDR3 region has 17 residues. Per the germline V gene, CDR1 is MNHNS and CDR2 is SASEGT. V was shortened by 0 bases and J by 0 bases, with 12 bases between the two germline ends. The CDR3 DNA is TGTGCCAGCAGTGAAGCGGGAAAGGGACGCTCTGGAAACACCATATATTTT. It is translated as CASSEAGKGRSGNTIYF.

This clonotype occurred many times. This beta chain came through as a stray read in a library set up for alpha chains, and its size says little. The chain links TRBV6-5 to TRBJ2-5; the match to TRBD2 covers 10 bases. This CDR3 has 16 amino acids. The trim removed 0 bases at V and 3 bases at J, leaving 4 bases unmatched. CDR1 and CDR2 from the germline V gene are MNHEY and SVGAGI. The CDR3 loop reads CASSYSGLAVEETQYF. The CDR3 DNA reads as TGTGCCAGCAGTTACTCAGGACTAGCGGTGGAAGAGACCCAGTACTTC.

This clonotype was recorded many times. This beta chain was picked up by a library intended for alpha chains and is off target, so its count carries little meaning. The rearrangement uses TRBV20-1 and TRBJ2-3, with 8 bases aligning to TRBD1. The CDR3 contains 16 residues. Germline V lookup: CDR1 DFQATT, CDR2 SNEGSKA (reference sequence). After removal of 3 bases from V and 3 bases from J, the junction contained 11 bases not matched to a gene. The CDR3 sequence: CSARDPGQDRTDTQYF. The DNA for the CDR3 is TGCAGTGCTAGGGACCCGGGACAGGATAGGACAGATACGCAGTATTTT.

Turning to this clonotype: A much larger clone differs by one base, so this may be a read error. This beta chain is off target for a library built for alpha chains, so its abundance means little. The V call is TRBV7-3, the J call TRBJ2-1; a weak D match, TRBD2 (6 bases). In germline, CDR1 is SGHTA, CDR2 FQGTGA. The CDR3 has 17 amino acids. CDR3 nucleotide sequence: TGTGCCAGCAGCTTATCTGAGGCGGGATTCTCCTACAATGTGCAGTTCTTC. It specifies CASSLSEAGFSYNVQFF.

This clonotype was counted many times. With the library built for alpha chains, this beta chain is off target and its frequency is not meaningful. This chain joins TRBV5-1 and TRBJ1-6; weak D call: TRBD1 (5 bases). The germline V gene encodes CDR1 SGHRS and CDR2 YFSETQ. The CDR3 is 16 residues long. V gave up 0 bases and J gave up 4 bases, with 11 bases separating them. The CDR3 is CASSLEGYGYNSPLHF. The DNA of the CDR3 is TGCGCCAGCAGCTTGGAGGGGTACGGATATAATTCACCCCTCCACTTT.

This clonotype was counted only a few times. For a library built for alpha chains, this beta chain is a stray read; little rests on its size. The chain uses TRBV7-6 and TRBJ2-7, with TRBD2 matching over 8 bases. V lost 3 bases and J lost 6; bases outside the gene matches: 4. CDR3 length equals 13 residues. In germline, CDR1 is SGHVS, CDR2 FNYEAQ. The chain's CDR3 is CASSLAGGSEQYF. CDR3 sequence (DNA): TGTGCCAGCAGCTTGGCGGGGGGATCCGAGCAGTACTTC.

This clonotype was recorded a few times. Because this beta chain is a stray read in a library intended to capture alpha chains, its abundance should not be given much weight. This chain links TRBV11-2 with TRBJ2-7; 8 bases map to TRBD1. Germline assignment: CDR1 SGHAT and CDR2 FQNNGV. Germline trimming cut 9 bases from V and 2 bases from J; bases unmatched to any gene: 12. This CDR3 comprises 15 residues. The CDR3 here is CASERRDRLTYEQYF. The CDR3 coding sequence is TGTGCCAGTGAGCGCCGGGACAGGCTGACCTACGAGCAGTACTTC.

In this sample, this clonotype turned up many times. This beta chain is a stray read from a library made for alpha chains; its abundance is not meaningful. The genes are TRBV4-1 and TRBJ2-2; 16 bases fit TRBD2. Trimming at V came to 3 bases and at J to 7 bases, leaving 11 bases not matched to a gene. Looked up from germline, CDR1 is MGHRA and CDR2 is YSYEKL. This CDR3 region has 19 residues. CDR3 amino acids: CASSQIPGLAGGLSGELFF. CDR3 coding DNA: TGCGCCAGCAGCCAGATACCGGGACTAGCGGGGGGGTTAAGCGGGGAGCTGTTTTTT.

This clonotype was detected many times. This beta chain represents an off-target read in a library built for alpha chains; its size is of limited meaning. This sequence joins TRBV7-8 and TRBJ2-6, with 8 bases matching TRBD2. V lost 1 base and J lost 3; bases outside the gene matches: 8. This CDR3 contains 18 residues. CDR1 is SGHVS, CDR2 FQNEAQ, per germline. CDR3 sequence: CASSLGVGGGHGANVLTF. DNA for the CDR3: TGTGCCAGCAGCTTAGGAGTTGGCGGGGGGCATGGGGCCAACGTCCTGACTTTC.

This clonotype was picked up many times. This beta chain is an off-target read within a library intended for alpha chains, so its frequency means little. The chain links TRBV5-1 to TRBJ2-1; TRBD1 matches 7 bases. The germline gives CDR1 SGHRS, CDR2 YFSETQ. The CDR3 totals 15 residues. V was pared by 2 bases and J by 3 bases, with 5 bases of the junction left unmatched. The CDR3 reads CASSFPGTVYNEQFF. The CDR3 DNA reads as TGCGCCAGCAGCTTTCCCGGGACAGTCTACAATGAGCAGTTCTTC.

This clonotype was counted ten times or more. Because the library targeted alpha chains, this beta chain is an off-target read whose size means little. In nucleotides, the CDR3 is TGCGCCAGCAGCCCCGACAGGGGGGATTCACCCCTCCACTTT. The encoded protein is CASSPDRGDSPLHF. J is TRBJ1-6 and V is TRBV5-1, with 9 bases that match TRBD1. V lost 4 bases, J lost 8 bases, and 4 bases stayed unmatched. Germline V lookup: CDR1 SGHRS, CDR2 YFSETQ. The CDR3 has 14 residues.

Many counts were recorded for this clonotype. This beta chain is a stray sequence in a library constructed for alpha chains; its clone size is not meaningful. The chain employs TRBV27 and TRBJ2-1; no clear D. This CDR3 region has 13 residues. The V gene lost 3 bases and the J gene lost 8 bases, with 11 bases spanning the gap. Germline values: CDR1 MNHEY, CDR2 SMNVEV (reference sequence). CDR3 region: CASSLGSVHEQFF. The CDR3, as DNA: TGTGCCAGCAGTTTGGGCAGTGTCCATGAGCAGTTCTTC.

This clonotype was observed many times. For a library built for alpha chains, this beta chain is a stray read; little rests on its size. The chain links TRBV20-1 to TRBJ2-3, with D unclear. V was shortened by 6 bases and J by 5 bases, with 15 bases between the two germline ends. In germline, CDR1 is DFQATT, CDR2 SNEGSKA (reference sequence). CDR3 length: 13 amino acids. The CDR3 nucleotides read TGCAGTGCCCTCGTGGTAGGGCTAGATACGCAGTATTTT. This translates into CSALVVGLDTQYF.

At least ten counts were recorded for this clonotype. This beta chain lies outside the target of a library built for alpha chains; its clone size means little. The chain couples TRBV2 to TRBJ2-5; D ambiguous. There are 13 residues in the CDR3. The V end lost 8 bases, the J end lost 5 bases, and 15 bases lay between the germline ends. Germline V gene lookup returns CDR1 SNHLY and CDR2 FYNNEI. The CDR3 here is CASLRRIRETQYF. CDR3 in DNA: TGTGCCAGCCTTAGGCGGATAAGGGAGACCCAGTACTTC.

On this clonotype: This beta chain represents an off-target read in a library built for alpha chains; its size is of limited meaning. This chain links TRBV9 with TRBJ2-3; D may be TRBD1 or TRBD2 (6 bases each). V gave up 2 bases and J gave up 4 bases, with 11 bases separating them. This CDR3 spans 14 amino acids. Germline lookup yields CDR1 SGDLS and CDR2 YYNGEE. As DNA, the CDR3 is TGTGCCAGCAGCGTTCGGGGGCATTCAGATACGCAGTATTTT. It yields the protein CASSVRGHSDTQYF.

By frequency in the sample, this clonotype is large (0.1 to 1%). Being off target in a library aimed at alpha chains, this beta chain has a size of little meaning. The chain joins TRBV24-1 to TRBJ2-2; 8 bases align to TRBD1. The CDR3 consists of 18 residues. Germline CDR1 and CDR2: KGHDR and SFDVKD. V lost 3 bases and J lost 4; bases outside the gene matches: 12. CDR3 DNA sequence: TGTGCCACCAGTGATCCCCGGACAGGGAAAAGCTCCACCGGGGAGCTGTTTTTT. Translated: CATSDPRTGKSSTGELFF.

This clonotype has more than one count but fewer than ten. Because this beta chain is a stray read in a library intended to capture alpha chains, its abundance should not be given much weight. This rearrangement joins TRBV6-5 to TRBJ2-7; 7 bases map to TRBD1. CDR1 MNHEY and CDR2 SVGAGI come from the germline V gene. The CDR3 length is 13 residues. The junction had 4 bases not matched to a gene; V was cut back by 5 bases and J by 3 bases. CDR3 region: CASSATGFYEQYF. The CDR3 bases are TGTGCCAGCAGTGCGACAGGGTTCTACGAGCAGTACTTC.